This note documents a single T cell receptor beta chain sequence. The data stem from a study of blood T cell repertoires in COVID-19. In the study overall: The United States, Italy and Spain provided the acute and convalescent COVID-19 samples.

In the authors' methods: Researchers report that nucleated cell counts were estimated from reference gene primer amplification. The assay was immunoSEQ multiplex PCR, and TCRdb's table has in-frame clones only and misses some. V and J calls and clone size follow that table, whereas D and trimming were derived from the DNA. The data show under 45,000 clones, with 70% to 90% seen just once and approximately 4.3% held by the top ten. V shed 1 base and J shed 3 bases, with 9 bases lying between them. In germline, CDR1 is SGHVS, CDR2 FQNEAQ. CDR3 length: 14 residues. Source material: peripheral blood. The clonotype comes from a man in his sixties with acute or convalescent COVID-19. The chain links TRBV7-8 to TRBJ1-1; D uncertain. The CDR3 reads CASSLEPSDTEAFF. The DNA of the CDR3 is TGTGCCAGCAGCTTAGAACCTTCGGACACTGAAGCTTTCTTT.